The sequence of this TCR beta chain was determined in a study of T cell repertoires in cytomegalovirus infection. The germline CDR1 and CDR2 sequences are SGHTS and YDEGEE. Deletions cut 0 bases from V and 1 base from J, with 11 bases between. This CDR3 contains 15 residues. TCRdb reprocessed the reads via MiXCR and lists one record per CDR3 protein. The table shows around 280,000 distinct CDR3 sequences, with about an eighth occurring only once. This clonotype was observed at least ten times. This chain connects TRBV5-8 to TRBJ2-7; either TRBD1 or TRBD2 may supply D (5 bases each). The sequenced sample was PBMCs. This sequence was found in a human donor in good health (CMV status not recorded). Some clones in this sample may be carry-over from other donors' samples. The CDR3 DNA reads TGTGCCAGCAGCTTGGAAGAGGGACCGTCCTACGAGCAGTACTTC. Protein product: CASSLEEGPSYEQYF.